This TCR beta chain was identified during a study of radiotherapy plus CTLA-4 blockade in lung cancer. This clone was detected only once. Germline-derived CDR1 and CDR2 are MRHNA and SNTAGT. The CDR3 is 15 residues long. The J segment lost 9 bases and the V segment lost 5 bases, leaving 9 bases of the junction unmatched. TCRdb's table, derived via immunoSEQ multiplex PCR, lists solely in-frame clones and lacks some. Here the sample spans around 70,000 clones, around 87% being singletons. Sequencing used peripheral blood, obtained from a patient treated with radiotherapy plus ipilimumab. The chain recombines TRBV6-4 with TRBJ2-1; TRBD2 agrees at 11 bases. The sequence came from a human donor with non-small cell lung cancer that progressed on radiotherapy plus ipilimumab. The CDR3 protein is CASSPTSGSRTEQFF. In DNA, the CDR3 is TGTGCCAGCAGTCCTACTAGCGGGAGCCGTACTGAGCAGTTCTTC.